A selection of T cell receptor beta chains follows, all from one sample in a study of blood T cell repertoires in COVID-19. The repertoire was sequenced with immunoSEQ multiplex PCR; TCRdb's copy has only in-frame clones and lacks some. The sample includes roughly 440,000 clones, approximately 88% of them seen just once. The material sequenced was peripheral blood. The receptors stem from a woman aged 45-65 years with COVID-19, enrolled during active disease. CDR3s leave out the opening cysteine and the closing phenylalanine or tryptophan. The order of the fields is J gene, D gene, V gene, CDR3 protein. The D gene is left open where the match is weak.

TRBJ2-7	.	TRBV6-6	ASSYSVQGGEQY
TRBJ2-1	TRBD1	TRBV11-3	ASSPGQGRENEQF
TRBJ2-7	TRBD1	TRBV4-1	ASSQAPGQGYEQY
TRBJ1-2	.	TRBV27	ASSLKGDPLLSNYGYT
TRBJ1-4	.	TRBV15	ATQSGKLF
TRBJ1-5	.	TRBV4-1	ASRPTWISNQPQH
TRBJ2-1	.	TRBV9	ASSVATGDYNEQF
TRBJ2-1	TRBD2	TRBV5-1	ASSLVSGGPVNEQF
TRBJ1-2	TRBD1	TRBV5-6	ASSQDRGADGYT
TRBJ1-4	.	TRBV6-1	ASSEGRGADEKLF
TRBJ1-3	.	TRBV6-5	ASSPDGNTIY
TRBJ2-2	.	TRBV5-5	ASSRGLLFANTGELF
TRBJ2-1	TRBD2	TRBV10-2	ASGTSGGNEQF
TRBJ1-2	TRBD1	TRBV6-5	ASSSLTGDYGYT
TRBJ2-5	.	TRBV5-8	ASSLGASGETQY
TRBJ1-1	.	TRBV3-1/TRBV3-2	ASSHGTPVEAF
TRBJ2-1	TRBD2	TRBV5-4	ASSLPLAGSVNEQF
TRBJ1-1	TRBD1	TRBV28	ASRGQGPFGTEAF
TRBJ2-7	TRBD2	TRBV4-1	ASSQEPGGGTYEQY
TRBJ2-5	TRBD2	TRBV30	AWSVRSGGSQY
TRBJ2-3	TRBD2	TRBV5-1	ASSLLAGLRTDTQY
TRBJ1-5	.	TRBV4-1	ASSQDRNQPQH
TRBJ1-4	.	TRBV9	ASSVASKGATNEKLF
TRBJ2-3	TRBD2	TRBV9	ASSTQHSGGAGDTQY
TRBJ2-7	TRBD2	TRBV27	ASSLGRAGPPYEQY
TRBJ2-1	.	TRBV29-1	SVPGVSSYNEQF